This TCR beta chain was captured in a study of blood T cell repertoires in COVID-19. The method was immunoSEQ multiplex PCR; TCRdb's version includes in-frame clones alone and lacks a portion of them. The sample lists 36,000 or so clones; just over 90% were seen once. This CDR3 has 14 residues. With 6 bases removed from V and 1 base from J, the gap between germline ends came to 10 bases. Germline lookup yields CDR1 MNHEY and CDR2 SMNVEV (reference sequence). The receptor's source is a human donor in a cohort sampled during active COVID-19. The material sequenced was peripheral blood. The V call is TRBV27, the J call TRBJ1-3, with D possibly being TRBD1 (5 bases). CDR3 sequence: CASRRDFSGNTIYF. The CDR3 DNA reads TGTGCCAGCAGACGGGACTTTTCTGGAAACACCATATATTTT.